The 4 T cell receptor beta chains given below trace back to one sample, sequenced in a study of radiotherapy plus CTLA-4 blockade in lung cancer. The repertoire was sequenced with immunoSEQ multiplex PCR; TCRdb's copy has only in-frame clones and lacks some. In the table there are 40,000 to 45,000 clones, 55% to 80% of which are singletons. The starting material was peripheral blood, obtained from a patient treated with radiotherapy plus ipilimumab. These receptors all stem from a human donor with non-small cell lung cancer who had a partial response to radiotherapy plus ipilimumab.

This clone appeared a single time. This chain connects TRBV6-5 to TRBJ2-7; possible D gene TRBD1, 5 bases. V lost 5 bases, J lost 3 bases, and 11 bases lay in between. The germline gives CDR1 MNHEY, CDR2 SVGAGI. The CDR3 covers 13 residues. This chain's CDR3 is CASSLDTRYEQYF. The CDR3 DNA reads TGTGCCAGCAGTCTGGACACCCGCTACGAGCAGTACTTC.

The genes are TRBV13 and TRBJ1-1; 8 nucleotides align to TRBD1. Trimming removed 8 bases from V and 7 bases from J; junction bases left unmatched: 6. CDR1 and CDR2 (germline): PRHDT, FYEKMQ (reference sequence). CDR3 size: 12 residues. CDR3 sequence: CASDRQGSEAFF. CDR3 bases: TGTGCCAGCGACCGACAGGGGAGTGAAGCTTTCTTT.

The table lists this clone with a few counts. V gene TRBV7-6 combines with J gene TRBJ2-7; 8 bases map to TRBD2. CDR1 is SGHVS, CDR2 FNYEAQ, per germline. The CDR3 sequence is 14 residues long. With 1 base clipped from V and 7 bases from J, the junction kept 6 bases outside the gene matches. CDR3 DNA sequence: TGTGCCAGCAGCTTAGGGAGCTTAGCGGGAGAGCAGTACTTC. This translates into CASSLGSLAGEQYF.

The J gene is TRBJ2-3, the V gene TRBV14; D may be TRBD1 (6 bases). Germline CDR1 SGHDN, CDR2 FVKESK. The ends were cut back, 1 base at V and 7 bases at J, with 24 bases in the middle. This CDR3 spans 18 amino acids. The CDR3 is CASSQGPLQGRPGHTQYF. Written as DNA, the CDR3 is TGTGCCAGCAGCCAAGGTCCCCTCCAGGGGCGTCCGGGCCATACGCAGTATTTT.